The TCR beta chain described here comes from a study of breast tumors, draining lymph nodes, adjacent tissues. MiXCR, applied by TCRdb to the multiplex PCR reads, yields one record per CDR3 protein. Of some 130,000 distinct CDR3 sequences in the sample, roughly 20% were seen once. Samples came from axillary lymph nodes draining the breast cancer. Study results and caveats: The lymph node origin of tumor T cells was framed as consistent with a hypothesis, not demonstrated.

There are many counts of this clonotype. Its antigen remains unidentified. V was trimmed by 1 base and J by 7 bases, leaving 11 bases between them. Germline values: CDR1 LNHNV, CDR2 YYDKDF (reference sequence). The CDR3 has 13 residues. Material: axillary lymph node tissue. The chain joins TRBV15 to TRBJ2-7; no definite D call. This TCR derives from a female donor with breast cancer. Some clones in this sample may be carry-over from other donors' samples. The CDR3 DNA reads TGTGCCACCAGCAGAGGCCCTAGTGAGGAGCAGTACTTC. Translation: CATSRGPSEEQYF.